Listed here is a single T cell receptor beta chain. These data belong to a study of blood T cell repertoires in COVID-19. Study in general: The study drew acute and convalescent COVID-19 samples from the United States, Italy and Spain. The analysed material was cDNA or gDNA that came from T cells, B-cell-depleted T cells, or PBMCs.

The authors' processing: Reference gene primer amplification in the assay estimated nucleated cell counts. The data were produced by immunoSEQ multiplex PCR, yet TCRdb's version contains in-frame clones alone and is incomplete. V and J calls and clone size are given by that table; D and trimming were obtained from the DNA. The sample has about 64,000 clones; around 83% are singletons. The sequencing input was peripheral blood. This TCR was recovered from a woman aged 55-69 years with acute or convalescent COVID-19.

The CDR3 is CASSQEGGQGTNQPQHF. The CDR3 DNA follows: TGTGCCAGCAGCCAAGAGGGGGGACAGGGGACAAATCAGCCCCAGCATTTT. This sequence joins TRBV4-2 and TRBJ1-5; TRBD1 aligns across 10 bases. Germline values: CDR1 LGHNA, CDR2 YNFKEQ. The CDR3 loop spans 17 amino acids. The J segment lost 4 bases and the V segment lost 0 bases, leaving 6 bases of the junction unmatched.